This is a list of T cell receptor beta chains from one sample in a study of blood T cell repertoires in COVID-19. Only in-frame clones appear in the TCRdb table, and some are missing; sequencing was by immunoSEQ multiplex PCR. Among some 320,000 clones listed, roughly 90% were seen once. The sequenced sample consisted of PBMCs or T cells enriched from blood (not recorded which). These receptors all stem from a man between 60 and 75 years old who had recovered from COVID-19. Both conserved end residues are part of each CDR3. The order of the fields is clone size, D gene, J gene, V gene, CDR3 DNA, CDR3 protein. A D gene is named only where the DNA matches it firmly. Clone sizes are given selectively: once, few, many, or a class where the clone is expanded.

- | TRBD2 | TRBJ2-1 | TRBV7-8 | TGTGCCAGCAGCTCCCTCCCTAGCGGGGGTTACAATGAGCAGTTCTTC | CASSSLPSGGYNEQFF
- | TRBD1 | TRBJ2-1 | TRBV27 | TGTGCCAGCACCCTAATAGGGACAGGTATCAATGAGCAGTTCTTC | CASTLIGTGINEQFF
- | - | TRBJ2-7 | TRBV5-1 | TGCGCCAGCAGCGACAACTACGAGCAGTACTTC | CASSDNYEQYF
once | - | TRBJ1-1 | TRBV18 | TGTGCCAGCTCACCACCGGGGGGAACTGAAGCTTTCTTT | CASSPPGGTEAFF
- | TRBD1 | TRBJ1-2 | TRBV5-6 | TGTGCCAGCAGCCCGGGACAGGGGGCTGCTGGCTACACCTTC | CASSPGQGAAGYTF
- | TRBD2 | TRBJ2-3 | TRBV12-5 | TGTGCTAGTGGTTTGGTCCAATTCGTAACCGGGACTAGCGGCACAGATACGCAGTATTTT | CASGLVQFVTGTSGTDTQYF
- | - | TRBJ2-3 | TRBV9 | TGTGCCAGCAGCGTAGTTGGCAGATACACAGATACGCAGTATTTT | CASSVVGRYTDTQYF
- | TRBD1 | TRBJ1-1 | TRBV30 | TGTGCCTGGACGTCCGTGACAGGGTTGACTGAAGCTTTCTTT | CAWTSVTGLTEAFF
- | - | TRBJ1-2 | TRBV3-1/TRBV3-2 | TGTGCCAGCAGCCAGCTTCACCGGGGCTATGGCTACACCTTC | CASSQLHRGYGYTF
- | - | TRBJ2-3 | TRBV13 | TGTGCCAGCAGCTTAGGAGCCAGCGCGGATACGCAGTATTTT | CASSLGASADTQYF
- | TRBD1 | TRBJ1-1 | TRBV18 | TGTGCCAGCTCACAGGGACAGGGACAGACTGAAGCTTTCTTT | CASSQGQGQTEAFF
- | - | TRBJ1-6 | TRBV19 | TGTGCCAGTAGGACAGTCTCCAGCTCCTATAATTCACCCCTCCACTTT | CASRTVSSSYNSPLHF
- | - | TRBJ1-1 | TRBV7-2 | TGTGCCAGCAGCCTAGTCCATTCGAACACTGAAGCTTTCTTT | CASSLVHSNTEAFF
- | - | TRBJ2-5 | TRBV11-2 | TGTGCCAGCAGCTTAGGTTCCGTCGGGGAGACCCAGTACTTC | CASSLGSVGETQYF
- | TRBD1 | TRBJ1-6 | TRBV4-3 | TGCGCCAGCAGCATGACTGGGACAGGGGGCAATTCACCCCTCCACTTT | CASSMTGTGGNSPLHF
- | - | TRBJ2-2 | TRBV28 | TGTGCCAGCGAAAAGGAAGCGGAGTACACCGGGGAGCTGTTTTTT | CASEKEAEYTGELFF
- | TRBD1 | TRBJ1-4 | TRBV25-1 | TGTGCCAGCAGTGAATATCCCACAGGGGGCTCGTCGCATCTGTTTTTT | CASSEYPTGGSSHLFF
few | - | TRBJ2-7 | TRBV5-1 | TGCGCCAGCAGACAGCACTACGAGCAGTACTTC | CASRQHYEQYF
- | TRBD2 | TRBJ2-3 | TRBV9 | TGTGCCAGCAGCACCACGAGCGGGAGTTTCGGCACAGATACGCAGTATTTT | CASSTTSGSFGTDTQYF
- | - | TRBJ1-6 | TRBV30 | TGTGCCTGGAATTCAGGGAACAATAATTCACCCCTCCACTTT | CAWNSGNNNSPLHF
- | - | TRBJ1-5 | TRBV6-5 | TGTGCCAGCAGTTACTCCGGTCGTCAGCCCCAGCATTTT | CASSYSGRQPQHF
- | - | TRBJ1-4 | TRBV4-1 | TGCGCCAGCAGCCATCACGGGGGAGGGGTCGAAAAACTGTTTTTT | CASSHHGGGVEKLFF
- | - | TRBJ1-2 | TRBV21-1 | TGTGCCAGCGAATTCCCGGAGGGGGCTGAAGACGGCTACACCTTC | CASEFPEGAEDGYTF
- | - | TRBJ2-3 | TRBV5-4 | TGTGCCAGCAGCTTGGAGCTGAGCACAGATACGCAGTATTTT | CASSLELSTDTQYF
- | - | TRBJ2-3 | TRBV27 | TGTGCCAGCTCGAGAACCCCGGGAGGCACAGATACGCAGTATTTT | CASSRTPGGTDTQYF
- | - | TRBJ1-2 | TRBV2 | TGTGCCAGCAGTGAAGATACTGGTGGTGGCTACACCTTC | CASSEDTGGGYTF
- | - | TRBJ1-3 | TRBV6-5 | TGTGCCAGCGGGACTGGGGTTGAAAACACCATATATTTT | CASGTGVENTIYF
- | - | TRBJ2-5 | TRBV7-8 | TGTGCCAGCAGCCGTGGGGCAGTTCAAGAGACCCAGTACTTC | CASSRGAVQETQYF
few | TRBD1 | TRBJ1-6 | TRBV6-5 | TGTGCCAGCAGAACGGGGACAGGCGATAATTCACCCCTCCACTTT | CASRTGTGDNSPLHF
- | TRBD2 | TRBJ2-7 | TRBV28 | TGTGCCAGCAGACTAGGGACTAGCGGGGGCTACGAGCAGTACTTC | CASRLGTSGGYEQYF
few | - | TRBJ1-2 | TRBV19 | TGTGCCAGTAGTGCGACTATAGCTGAGGCTAACTATGGCTACACCTTC | CASSATIAEANYGYTF
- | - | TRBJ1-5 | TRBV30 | TGTGCCTGGAGCCCGGGGTACAATCAGCCCCAGCATTTT | CAWSPGYNQPQHF
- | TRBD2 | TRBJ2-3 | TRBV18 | TGTGCCAGCTCACCGCCGGGACTAGCGGGGGTGGATACGCAGTATTTT | CASSPPGLAGVDTQYF